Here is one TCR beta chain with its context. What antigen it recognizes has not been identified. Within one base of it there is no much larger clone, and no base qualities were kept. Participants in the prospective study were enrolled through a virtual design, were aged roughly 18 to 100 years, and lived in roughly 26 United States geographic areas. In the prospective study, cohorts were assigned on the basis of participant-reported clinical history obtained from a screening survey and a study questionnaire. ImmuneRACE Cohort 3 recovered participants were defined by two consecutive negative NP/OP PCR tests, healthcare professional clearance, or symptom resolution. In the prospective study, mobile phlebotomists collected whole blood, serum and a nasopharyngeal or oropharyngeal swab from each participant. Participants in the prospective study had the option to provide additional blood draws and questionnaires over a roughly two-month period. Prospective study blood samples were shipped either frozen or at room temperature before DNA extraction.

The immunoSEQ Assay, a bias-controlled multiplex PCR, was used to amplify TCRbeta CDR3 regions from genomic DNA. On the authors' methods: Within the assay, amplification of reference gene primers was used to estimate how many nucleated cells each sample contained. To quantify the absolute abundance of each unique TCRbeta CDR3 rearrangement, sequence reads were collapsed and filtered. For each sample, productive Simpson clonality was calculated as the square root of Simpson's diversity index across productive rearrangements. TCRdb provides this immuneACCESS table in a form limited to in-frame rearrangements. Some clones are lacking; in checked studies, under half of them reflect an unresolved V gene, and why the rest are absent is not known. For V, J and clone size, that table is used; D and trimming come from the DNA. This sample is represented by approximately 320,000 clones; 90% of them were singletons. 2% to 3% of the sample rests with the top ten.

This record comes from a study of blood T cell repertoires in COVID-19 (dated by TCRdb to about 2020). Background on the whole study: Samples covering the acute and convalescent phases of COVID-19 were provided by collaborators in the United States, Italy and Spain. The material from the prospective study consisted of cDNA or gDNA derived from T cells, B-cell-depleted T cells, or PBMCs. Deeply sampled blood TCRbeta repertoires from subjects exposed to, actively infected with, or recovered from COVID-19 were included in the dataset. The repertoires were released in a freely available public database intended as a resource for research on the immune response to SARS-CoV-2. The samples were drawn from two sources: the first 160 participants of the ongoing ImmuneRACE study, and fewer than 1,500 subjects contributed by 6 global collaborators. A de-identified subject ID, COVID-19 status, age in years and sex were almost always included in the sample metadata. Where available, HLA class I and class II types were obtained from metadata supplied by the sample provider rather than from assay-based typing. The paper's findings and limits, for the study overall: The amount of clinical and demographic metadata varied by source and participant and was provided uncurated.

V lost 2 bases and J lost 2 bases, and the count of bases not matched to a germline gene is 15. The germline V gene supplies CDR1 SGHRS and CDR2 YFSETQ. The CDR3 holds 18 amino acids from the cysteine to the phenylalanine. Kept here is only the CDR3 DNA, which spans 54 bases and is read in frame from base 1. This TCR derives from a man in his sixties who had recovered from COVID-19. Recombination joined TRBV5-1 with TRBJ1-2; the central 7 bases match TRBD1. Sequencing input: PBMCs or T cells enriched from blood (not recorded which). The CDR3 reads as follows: CASSFNSGGRSLNYGYTF. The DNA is TGCGCCAGCAGCTTTAACTCAGGGGGACGAAGCCTAAACTATGGCTACACCTTC.